The subject of this entry is one TCR beta chain. Positively selected for CCR7, the CD45RO-negative cells used as naive CD8 cells excluded terminally differentiated effector memory CD45RA+ cells. The data stem from a study of shared clonotypes between healthy human individuals. Study-wide background: Three plates were used per donor for CD4 naive, three for CD4 memory, two for CD8 naive and one for CD8 memory.

The CDR3 runs 15 residues. V lost 5 bases and J lost 9; bases outside the gene matches: 12. Germline assignment: CDR1 MNHEY and CDR2 SMNVEV (reference sequence). Original methodology: Owing to the provision of junction-only sequences devoid of quality scores by immunoSEQ, filtering differed. TCRdb's table, derived via immunoSEQ multiplex PCR, lists solely in-frame clones and lacks some. The DNA was the basis for D and trimming; V, J and clone size are from that table. The sample includes millions of clones, just over 90% of them seen just once. The receptor was derived from a man aged 18 to 35 in good health. Some clones in this sample may be carry-over from other donors' samples. The chain has TRBV27 and TRBJ2-1; 8 nucleotides line up with TRBD1. Sequenced material: naive CD8+ T cells from PBMCs. For the CDR3, the DNA is TGTGCCAGCAGTATAGGACAGGGCTTCGGCACTGAGCAGTTCTTC. The encoded protein is CASSIGQGFGTEQFF.